This TCR beta chain was sequenced for a study of T cells in Graves' hyperthyroidism and ophthalmopathy. Germline CDR1 is DFQATT and CDR2 is SNEGSKA (reference sequence). The CDR3 extends over 15 amino acids. Trimming removed 4 bases at V and 0 bases at J, with 13 bases between. TCR beta CDR3 sequences were amplified from RNA transcripts. Carried out on the TCR CDR3, a first-round RT-PCR used the HTBI primer set. TCRdb re-analysed the multiplex PCR reads in MiXCR, keeping a single row per CDR3 protein. The sample includes about 350,000 distinct CDR3 sequences, around 14% of them seen just once. This clonotype was obtained from a woman aged 25-40 years with Graves' hyperthyroidism. Sequenced sample: blood. The chain combines TRBV20-1 with TRBJ2-4, with D unresolved. This CDR3 is CSATLSTVAKNIQYF. The CDR3 DNA reads as TGCAGTGCTACTCTAAGCACCGTAGCCAAAAACATTCAGTACTTC.